The subject of this entry is one T cell receptor beta chain. This cohort consisted of healthy bone marrow donors. Germline values: CDR1 SGHVS, CDR2 FNYEAQ. The CDR3 has 18 residues. With V trimmed by 3 bases and J by 1 base, 7 bases remained unmatched. The data were taken from a study of cytomegalovirus exposure and HLA in healthy donors. Overall study: Early on, a data release was issued that held roughly 80 million unique TCRs from HLA-typed donors.

PCR amplification relied on 60 Vbeta primers (plus 13 Jbeta primers). Assay used: immunoSEQ multiplex PCR; TCRdb lists only in-frame clones, some missing. This table has over 60,000 clones, approximately 70% appearing once. The TCR originated in a male donor in good health and CMV-seropositive. Source material: PBMCs. The V gene is TRBV7-6, the J gene TRBJ2-2; 11 nucleotides line up with TRBD2. For the CDR3, the DNA is TGTGCCAGCAGCTTCCGGGCTAGCGGGGGGCAGAACACCGGGGAGCTGTTTTTT. It yields the protein CASSFRASGGQNTGELFF.